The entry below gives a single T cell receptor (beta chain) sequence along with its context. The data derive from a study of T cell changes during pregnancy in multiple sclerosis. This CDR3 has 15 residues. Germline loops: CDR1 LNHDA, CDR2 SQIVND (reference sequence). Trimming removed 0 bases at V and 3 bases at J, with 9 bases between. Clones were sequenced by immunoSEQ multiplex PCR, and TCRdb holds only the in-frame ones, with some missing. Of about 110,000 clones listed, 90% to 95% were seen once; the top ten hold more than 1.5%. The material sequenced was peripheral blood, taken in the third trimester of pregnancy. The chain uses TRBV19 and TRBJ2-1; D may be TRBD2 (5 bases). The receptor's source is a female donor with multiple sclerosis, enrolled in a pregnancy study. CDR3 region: CASSIDRGGYNEQFF. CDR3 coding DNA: TGTGCCAGTAGTATAGACCGTGGAGGCTACAATGAGCAGTTCTTC.